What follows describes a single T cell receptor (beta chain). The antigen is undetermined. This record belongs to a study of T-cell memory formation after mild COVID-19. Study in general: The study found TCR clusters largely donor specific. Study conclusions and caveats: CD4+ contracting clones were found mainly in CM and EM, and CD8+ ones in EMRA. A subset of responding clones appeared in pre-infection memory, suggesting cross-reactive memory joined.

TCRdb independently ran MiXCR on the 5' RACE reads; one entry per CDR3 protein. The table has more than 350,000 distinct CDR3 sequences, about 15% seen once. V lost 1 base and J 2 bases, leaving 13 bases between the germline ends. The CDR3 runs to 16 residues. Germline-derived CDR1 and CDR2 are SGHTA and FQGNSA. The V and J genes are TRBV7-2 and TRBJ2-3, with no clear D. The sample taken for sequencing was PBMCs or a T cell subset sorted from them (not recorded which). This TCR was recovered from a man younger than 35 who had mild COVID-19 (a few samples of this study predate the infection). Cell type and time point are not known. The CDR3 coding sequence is TGTGCCAGCAGCTTAGGGGCAGGTGTTTACACAGATACGCAGTATTTT. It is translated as CASSLGAGVYTDTQYF.